Presented here are 23 T cell receptor beta chains from one specimen sequenced in a study of control samples from healthy donors and cancer patients. Sequencing used immunoSEQ multiplex PCR; TCRdb keeps in-frame clones, though not all of them. Of about 83,000 clones listed, roughly 91% are singletons. Input material: blood. The receptors stem from a man aged 50-60 years in good health.

The J gene is TRBJ2-6, the V gene TRBV5-1; 8 positions match TRBD1. This CDR3 region has 17 residues. Germline assignment: CDR1 SGHRS and CDR2 YFSETQ. Trimming removed 4 bases from V and 0 bases from J; junction bases left unmatched: 6. The CDR3 here is CASSRGQASSGANVLTF. The CDR3 DNA reads as TGCGCCAGCAGCCGGGGACAGGCGAGCTCTGGGGCCAACGTCCTGACTTTC.

The chain combines TRBV19 with TRBJ1-1, with 11 bases aligning to TRBD1. The V gene's germline CDR1 is LNHDA and CDR2 SQIVND (reference sequence). This CDR3 spans 17 amino acids. After removal of 4 bases from V and 3 bases from J, the junction contained 10 bases not matched to a gene. The CDR3 bases are TGTGCCAGTAGTACCAGGACAGGGGGCGTTCAGGACACTGAAGCTTTCTTT. Its protein product is CASSTRTGGVQDTEAFF.

This chain uses TRBV7-9 with TRBJ1-6; TRBD1 is a possible D gene (5 bases). The germline V gene encodes CDR1 SEHNR and CDR2 FQNEAQ (reference sequence). The CDR3 is made up of 16 amino acids. Trimming removed 5 bases at V and 7 bases at J, with 18 bases between. The CDR3 DNA is TGTGCCAGCAGCCCTTCCGGGGGAAGTGCGAATTCACCCCTCCACTTT. Its protein product is CASSPSGGSANSPLHF.

This rearrangement joins TRBV24-1 to TRBJ1-2, with a weak D call TRBD1 (5 bases). The CDR3 is made up of 14 amino acids. CDR1 is KGHDR, CDR2 SFDVKD, per germline. V shed 5 bases and J shed 3 bases, with 12 bases lying between them. CDR3 sequence reads: CATSGPRDHYGYTF. CDR3 nucleotide sequence: TGTGCCACCAGTGGCCCCCGGGACCACTATGGCTACACCTTC.

Turning to this clone: Other nucleotide sequences in the sample specify the same CDR3. The chain has TRBV27 and TRBJ2-5, with TRBD1 matching 8 bases. The germline V gene has CDR1 MNHEY and CDR2 SMNVEV (reference sequence). The CDR3 has 15 residues. Germline trimming cut 0 bases from V and 10 bases from J; bases unmatched to any gene: 10. The CDR3 coding sequence is TGTGCCAGCAGTTTATCGGGGGCAGGACAGGGAGGCCAGTACTTC. Its translation: CASSLSGAGQGGQYF.

This clone was found once. As DNA, the CDR3 is TGTGCCAGCACGGGCGGGGGGGCGAAGACCCAGTACTTC. Residues: CASTGGGAKTQYF. The chain joins TRBV13 to TRBJ2-5; 9 nucleotides line up with TRBD2. After removal of 7 bases from V and 6 bases from J, the junction contained 6 bases not matched to a gene. The CDR3 runs 13 residues. CDR1 is PRHDT and CDR2 is FYEKMQ in the germline V gene (reference sequence).

This clone was observed a single time. The V gene is TRBV29-1, the J gene TRBJ1-2, with D possibly TRBD1 on 6 matching bases. Germline values: CDR1 SQVTM, CDR2 ANQGSEA. Trimming removed 5 bases at V and 4 bases at J, with 14 bases between. The CDR3 runs 13 residues. CDR3 sequence (DNA): TGCAGCGTTAAACTACAGGGATTCTATGGCTACACCTTC. This sequence encodes CSVKLQGFYGYTF.

The V and J genes are TRBV3-1 (or the pseudogene TRBV3-2) and TRBJ2-1; D gene unclear. With 2 bases removed from V and 5 bases from J, the gap between germline ends came to 7 bases. The germline CDR1 and CDR2 sequences are LGHDT and YNNKEL (reference sequence). The length of the CDR3 is 13 residues. The chain's CDR3 is CASSQSVNNEQFF. For the CDR3, the DNA is TGTGCCAGCAGCCAAAGTGTGAACAATGAGCAGTTCTTC.

The chain uses TRBV4-1 and TRBJ2-1; D might be TRBD2 (5 bases). In germline, CDR1 is MGHRA, CDR2 YSYEKL. The CDR3 sequence is 14 residues long. Deletions cut 0 bases from V and 8 bases from J, with 11 bases between. This CDR3 reads CASSQDRTEYEQFF. The CDR3 nucleotides are TGCGCCAGCAGCCAAGATAGGACTGAATATGAGCAGTTCTTC.

The chain carries TRBV5-1 and TRBJ2-5; 8 positions match TRBD1. The CDR3 totals 14 residues. Trimming removed 4 bases from V and 5 bases from J; junction bases left unmatched: 7. CDR1 and CDR2 from the germline V gene are SGHRS and YFSETQ. The CDR3 coding sequence is TGCGCCAGCAGCACGACAGGGGTACGGGAGACCCAGTACTTC. Translation: CASSTTGVRETQYF.

The chain links TRBV30 to TRBJ1-2; tentatively, D is TRBD1 (5 bases). The CDR3 sequence is 14 residues long. Germline lookup yields CDR1 GTSNPN and CDR2 SVGIG (reference sequence). V lost 8 bases to trimming and J lost 3 bases, with 19 bases between them. The CDR3 loop is CASVLEGSDYGYTF. The DNA for the CDR3 is TGTGCCAGCGTTTTAGAGGGGAGCGACTATGGCTACACCTTC. The full variable domain, in which reference TRBV30 and TRBJ1-2 provide the parts outside the CDR3, is SQTIHQWPATLVQPVGSPLSLECTVEGTSNPNLYWYRQAAGRGLQLLFYSVGIGQISSEVPQNLSASRPQDRQFILSSKKLLLSDSGFYLCASVLEGSDYGYTFGSGTRLTVV.

The V call is TRBV5-1, the J call TRBJ2-7, with a possible D match to TRBD2 (5 bases). Per the germline V gene, CDR1 is SGHRS and CDR2 is YFSETQ. The germline V and J ends were trimmed by 0 bases and 2 bases, with 12 bases remaining between them. This CDR3 spans 15 amino acids. The CDR3 here is CASSLDPGVTYEQYF. The CDR3 DNA reads as TGCGCCAGCAGCTTGGACCCCGGGGTAACCTACGAGCAGTACTTC.

This clone was counted once. The chain links TRBV27 to TRBJ2-5; the D gene could be TRBD1 or TRBD2 (5 bases each). The CDR3 runs 11 residues. V was pared by 5 bases and J by 4 bases, with 5 bases between. Germline loops: CDR1 MNHEY, CDR2 SMNVEV (reference sequence). CDR3 nucleotides: TGTGCCAGCAGTGGGGGAGAGACCCAGTACTTC. Its translation: CASSGGETQYF.

This clone was picked up a small number of times. The chain uses TRBV6-5 and TRBJ1-1, with 12 bases that match TRBD1. Germline V gives CDR1 MNHEY, CDR2 SVGAGI. V gave up 7 bases and J gave up 3 bases; unmatched junction bases: 6. This CDR3 is 15 amino acids long. This CDR3 is CASTSGTGGHTEAFF. Here the CDR3 DNA reads TGTGCCAGCACGTCCGGGACAGGGGGCCACACTGAAGCTTTCTTT.

The CDR3 loop is CASSYSMTGEAFF. As DNA, the CDR3 is TGTGCCAGCAGTTACTCTATGACAGGAGAAGCTTTCTTT. The chain recombines TRBV6-2 or TRBV6-3 with TRBJ1-1; possible D gene TRBD1, 6 bases. CDR3 length: 13 residues. Germline V gene lookup returns CDR1 MNHEY and CDR2 SVGEGT. Trimming removed 0 bases at V and 8 bases at J, with 10 bases between.

The chain couples TRBV29-1 to TRBJ2-5; D remains ambiguous. In germline, CDR1 is SQVTM, CDR2 ANQGSEA. Deletions cut 4 bases from V and 1 base from J, with 7 bases between. This CDR3 spans 12 amino acids. The CDR3 sequence: CSVGFVQETQYF. DNA of the CDR3: TGCAGCGTTGGGTTTGTCCAAGAGACCCAGTACTTC.

To note about this clone: At one end, the junction sequence differs from germline, possibly due to a read error. The sample contains more than one DNA sequence encoding this CDR3. This sequence joins TRBV3-1 (or the pseudogene TRBV3-2) and TRBJ1-3; D is uncertain. The CDR3 consists of 14 residues. The V gene's germline CDR1 is LGHDT and CDR2 YNNKEL (reference sequence). CDR3 amino acids: CASSQEGLGNTIYF. CDR3 bases: TGCGCCAGCAGCCAAGAAGGGTTGGGAAACACCATATATTTT.

V is TRBV5-1 and J is TRBJ1-4; D is unclear. V lost 3 bases, J lost 3 bases, and 6 bases lay in between. The CDR3 length is 13 residues. From germline, CDR1 is SGHRS and CDR2 YFSETQ. CDR3 DNA sequence: TGCGCCAGCAGCTCTGGATCTAATGAAAAACTGTTTTTT. Protein product: CASSSGSNEKLFF.

The chain has TRBV4-3 and TRBJ1-1, with D hard to call. The CDR3 sequence is 16 residues long. Germline lookup yields CDR1 LGHNA and CDR2 YSLEER. Between the trimmed V and J ends, which lost 0 bases and 1 base, there was a span of 12 bases. Here the CDR3 DNA reads TGCGCCAGCAGCCAAGATTGGGTCACCGGGAACACTGAAGCTTTCTTT. Protein: CASSQDWVTGNTEAFF.

V usage is TRBV10-3 and J usage is TRBJ1-1, with a tentative D call TRBD1 (5 bases). The germline gives CDR1 ENHRY, CDR2 SYGVKD. The CDR3 contains 14 residues. V lost 8 bases to trimming and J lost 4 bases, with 17 bases between them. CDR3 amino acids: CAIRIQELATEAFF. In nucleotides, the CDR3 is TGTGCCATCCGGATACAGGAGCTTGCCACTGAAGCTTTCTTT.

The V gene is TRBV5-1, the J gene TRBJ2-5; a possible D gene is TRBD1 (5 bases). Germline V gives CDR1 SGHRS, CDR2 YFSETQ. V gave up 3 bases and J gave up 4 bases, with 16 bases separating them. The CDR3 is 15 amino acids. The CDR3 DNA reads TGCGCCAGCAGCTCCGGTGCGGACATTCGAGAGACCCAGTACTTC. Residues: CASSSGADIRETQYF.

The rearrangement links TRBV12-5 to TRBJ2-3, with TRBD1 matching over 10 bases. CDR1 is LGHNT, CDR2 FRNRAP, per germline. V gave up 0 bases and J gave up 1 base; unmatched junction bases: 19. CDR3 size: 22 residues. The CDR3 protein is CASGLVPSFGTGAPSGTDTQYF. The DNA of the CDR3 is TGTGCTAGTGGTTTGGTACCTAGTTTTGGGACAGGGGCTCCCTCCGGCACAGATACGCAGTATTTT.

The V gene is TRBV29-1, the J gene TRBJ2-5, with D perhaps matching TRBD1 (5 bases). CDR1 is SQVTM, CDR2 ANQGSEA, per germline. V was clipped by 4 bases and J by 2 bases, with 5 bases between them. The CDR3 loop spans 11 amino acids. For the CDR3, the DNA is TGCAGCGTTGGGACACAAGAGACCCAGTACTTC. Translated: CSVGTQETQYF.